This T cell receptor (beta chain) was recovered during a study of OX40 agonist ivuxolimab in advanced cancers. This clone showed up just once. Germline trimming cut 3 bases from V and 5 bases from J; bases unmatched to any gene: 6. The germline V gene encodes CDR1 LNHDA and CDR2 SQIVND (reference sequence). CDR3 length: 15 amino acids. Profiled with immunoSEQ multiplex PCR; TCRdb holds only in-frame clones, not every one. Of roughly 90,000 clones listed, about 90% are singletons. The sample consisted of CD4+ or CD8+ T cells sorted from blood, taken in a trial of the OX40 agonist ivuxolimab. The chain joins TRBV19 to TRBJ2-3, with TRBD2 matching 9 bases. This clonotype was obtained from an adult with an advanced solid tumor such as melanoma, head and neck, liver or kidney cancer. The CDR3, as DNA: TGTGCCAGTAGTATTAAGGTAGCGGGAGTAGATACGCAGTATTTT. It specifies CASSIKVAGVDTQYF.